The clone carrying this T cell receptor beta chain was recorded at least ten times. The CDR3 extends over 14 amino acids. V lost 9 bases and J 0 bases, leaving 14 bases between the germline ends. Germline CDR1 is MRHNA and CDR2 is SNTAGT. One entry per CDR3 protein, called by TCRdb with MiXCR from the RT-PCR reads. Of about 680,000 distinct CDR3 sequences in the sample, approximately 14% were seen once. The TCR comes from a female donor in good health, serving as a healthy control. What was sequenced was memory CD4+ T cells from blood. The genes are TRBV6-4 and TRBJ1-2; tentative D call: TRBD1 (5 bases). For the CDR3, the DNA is TGTGCCAGTCAAGGACATTCAGCTAACTATGGCTACACCTTC. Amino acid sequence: CASQGHSANYGYTF.